The 15 T cell receptor beta chains in this list originate from one sample, sequenced in a study of beta chain features in type 1 diabetes. Isolated RNA was reverse transcribed in full, so expressed TCRB transcripts were sequenced. TCRdb's table, derived via immunoSEQ multiplex PCR, lists solely in-frame clones and lacks some. The sample consists of some 360,000 clones, roughly a tenth of them appearing once. These TCRs are of unknown antigen specificity. Findings of the study overall: All four CD4+ subsets of Type 1 diabetes patients contained TCRB CDR3s that were moderately but significantly shorter.

Sequencing used central memory CD4+ T cells from blood. The receptors here all came from a man aged 25-45 years with type 1 diabetes.

The table lists this clone with a few counts. V usage is TRBV28 and J usage is TRBJ1-2; D call uncertain. V lost 8 bases and J 5 bases, leaving 6 bases between the germline ends. The CDR3 contains 10 residues. CDR1 and CDR2 from the germline V gene are MDHEN and SYDVKM. CDR3 bases: TGTGCCAGCGCCGCATATGGCTACACCTTC. It is translated as CASAAYGYTF.

The J gene is TRBJ2-5, the V gene TRBV19; 7 positions match TRBD2. This CDR3 contains 16 residues. Germline CDR1 is LNHDA and CDR2 is SQIVND (reference sequence). After removal of 5 bases from V and 1 base from J, the junction contained 10 bases not matched to a gene. CDR3 loop: CASSARTSGVQETQYF. The CDR3 DNA is TGTGCCAGTAGTGCCCGGACTAGTGGGGTCCAAGAGACCCAGTACTTC.

To note about this clone: At the DNA level, this CDR3 is encoded by other sequences in the same sample as well. The chain is built from TRBV18 and TRBJ2-2; D not certain. Germline CDR1 is KGHSH and CDR2 is LQKENI. This CDR3 comprises 13 residues. Deletions cut 0 bases from V and 2 bases from J, with 1 base between. The CDR3 sequence: CASSPPNTGELFF. For the CDR3, the DNA is TGTGCCAGCTCACCACCCAACACCGGGGAGCTGTTTTTT.

This clone occurred a few times. Additional DNA sequences in this sample encode the identical CDR3. This rearrangement joins TRBV5-1 to TRBJ1-5; D remains ambiguous. Looked up from germline, CDR1 is SGHRS and CDR2 is YFSETQ. This CDR3 comprises 15 residues. With 3 bases removed from V and 0 bases from J, the gap between germline ends came to 10 bases. This chain's CDR3 is CASSSDGYSNQPQHF. The CDR3 DNA sequence: TGCGCCAGCAGCTCCGACGGATATAGCAATCAGCCCCAGCATTTT.

The rearrangement joins TRBV6-1 to TRBJ1-2, with D possibly matching TRBD1 (5 bases). This CDR3 region has 13 residues. Germline CDR1 reads MNHNS; CDR2 reads SASEGT. V lost 5 bases, J lost 1 base, and 8 bases lay in between. This CDR3 is CASSPTDNYGYTF. CDR3 nucleotide sequence: TGTGCCAGCAGTCCGACAGATAACTATGGCTACACCTTC.

This clone was counted only a few times. CDR3 DNA: TGTGCCAGCAGTGGGCCGGGACAGGGAACTGGGGCCAACGTCCTGACTTTC. It codes for CASSGPGQGTGANVLTF. The V and J genes are TRBV2 and TRBJ2-6; TRBD1 agrees at 9 bases. Germline V lookup: CDR1 SNHLY, CDR2 FYNNEI. With 4 bases clipped from V and 2 bases from J, the junction kept 6 bases outside the gene matches. This CDR3 is built from 17 residues.

This clone occurred a few times. This chain uses TRBV5-1 with TRBJ1-2; no firm D call. The V and J ends lost 4 bases and 3 bases respectively, with 10 bases between them. Per the germline V gene, CDR1 is SGHRS and CDR2 is YFSETQ. This CDR3 is 13 amino acids long. As DNA, the CDR3 is TGCGCCAGCAGCATGACTCCCGACTATGGCTACACCTTC. Protein: CASSMTPDYGYTF. The whole variable domain, remainder taken from reference TRBV5-1 and TRBJ1-2, is KAGVTQTPRYLIKTRGQQVTLSCSPISGHRSVSWYQQTPGQGLQFLFEYFSETQRNKGNFPGRFSGRQFSNSRSEMNVSTLELGDSALYLCASSMTPDYGYTFGSGTRLTVV.

The J gene is TRBJ1-2, the V gene TRBV7-8; maybe TRBD1 (5 bases). The CDR3 spans 15 residues. The V gene's germline CDR1 is SGHVS and CDR2 FQNEAQ. The V end was cut by 1 base, the J end by 4 bases, with 13 bases between. The CDR3 nucleotides are TGTGCCAGCAGCTTAGTAGCAGGGACGGGCTATGGCTACACCTTC. Its protein product is CASSLVAGTGYGYTF.

The rearrangement uses TRBV18 and TRBJ2-1; 13 bases line up with TRBD2. The CDR3 extends over 16 amino acids. Looked up from germline, CDR1 is KGHSH and CDR2 is LQKENI. After removal of 3 bases from V and 6 bases from J, the junction contained 5 bases not matched to a gene. The CDR3 region is CASSPRTSGSGNEQFF. CDR3 DNA sequence: TGTGCCAGCTCACCCCGGACTAGCGGGAGTGGCAATGAGCAGTTCTTC.

The chain employs TRBV6-5 and TRBJ2-5, with D perhaps matching TRBD2 (6 bases). In germline, CDR1 is MNHEY, CDR2 SVGAGI. The V gene lost 8 bases and the J gene lost 5 bases, with 18 bases spanning the gap. The CDR3 totals 14 residues. CDR3 in DNA: TGTGCCAGCGGGGGGACGTCCGCTCAGGAGACCCAGTACTTC. Its translation is CASGGTSAQETQYF.

This clone has only a few counts. This chain uses TRBV27 with TRBJ1-2; no definite D call. The germline V gene has CDR1 MNHEY and CDR2 SMNVEV (reference sequence). V lost 5 bases and J lost 6, with 13 bases in between. CDR3 length equals 13 residues. The CDR3 DNA follows: TGTGCCAGCAGTCGCGAGGGCGCTAATGGCTACACCTTC. Protein product: CASSREGANGYTF.

In its sample, this clone was seen many times. The genes are TRBV28 and TRBJ2-7; 10 nucleotides agree with TRBD1. The CDR3 contains 17 residues. Germline assignment: CDR1 MDHEN and CDR2 SYDVKM. V gave up 2 bases and J gave up 0 bases; unmatched junction bases: 7. CDR3 loop: CASSLARRTGGSYEQYF. In DNA form, the CDR3 reads TGTGCCAGCAGTTTAGCTCGTAGGACAGGGGGCTCCTACGAGCAGTACTTC. The full variable domain, completed using reference TRBV28 and TRBJ2-7, is DVKVTQSSRYLVKRTGEKVFLECVQDMDHENMFWYRQDPGLGLRLIYFSYDVKMKEKGDIPEGYSVSREKKERFSLILESASTNQTSMYLCASSLARRTGGSYEQYFGPGTRLTVT.

This clone has at least ten counts. The V and J genes are TRBV10-3 and TRBJ2-7; D remains unclear. V gave up 2 bases and J gave up 4 bases, with 6 bases separating them. Germline CDR1 reads ENHRY; CDR2 reads SYGVKD. The CDR3 is 12 residues long. In DNA, the CDR3 is TGTGCCATCAGTGAGCCAGAATACGAGCAGTACTTC. Amino acid sequence: CAISEPEYEQYF.

This clone appeared a single time. The chain couples TRBV12-5 to TRBJ1-2; D is possibly TRBD1 (5 bases). V lost 1 base, J lost 7 bases, and 10 bases lay in between. The CDR3 runs to 13 residues. The germline V gene encodes CDR1 LGHNT and CDR2 FRNRAP. The CDR3 loop is CASGLEQGVGYTF. In DNA form, the CDR3 reads TGTGCTAGTGGTTTGGAGCAGGGAGTTGGCTACACCTTC. Full variable domain (missing parts from reference TRBV12-5 and TRBJ1-2): DARVTQTPRHKVTEMGQEVTMRCQPILGHNTVFWYRQTMMQGLELLAYFRNRAPLDDSGMPKDRFSAEMPDATLATLKIQPSEPRDSAVYFCASGLEQGVGYTFGSGTRLTVV.

The CDR3 spells CASSLAGEPGNTIYF. The CDR3 DNA sequence: TGTGCCAGCAGCTTGGCGGGGGAACCTGGAAACACCATATATTTT. This rearrangement joins TRBV5-8 to TRBJ1-3, with D tentatively TRBD1 (5 bases). This CDR3 has 15 residues. Trimming shortened V by 0 bases and J by 2 bases, and 9 bases separated the two germline ends. CDR1 is SGHTS, CDR2 YDEGEE, per germline.